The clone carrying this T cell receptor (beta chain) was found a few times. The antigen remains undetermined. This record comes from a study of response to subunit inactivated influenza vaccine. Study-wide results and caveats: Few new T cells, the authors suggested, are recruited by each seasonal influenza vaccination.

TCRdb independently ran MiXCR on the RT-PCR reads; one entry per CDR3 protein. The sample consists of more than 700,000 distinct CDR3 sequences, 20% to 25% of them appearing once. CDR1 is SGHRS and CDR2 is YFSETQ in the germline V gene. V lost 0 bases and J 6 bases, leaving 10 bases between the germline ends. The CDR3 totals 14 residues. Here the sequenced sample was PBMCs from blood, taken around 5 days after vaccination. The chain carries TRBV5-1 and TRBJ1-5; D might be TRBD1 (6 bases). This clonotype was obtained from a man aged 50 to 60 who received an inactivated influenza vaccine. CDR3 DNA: TGCGCCAGCAGCTTGGCTCAGGGGTTTCAGCCCCAGCATTTT. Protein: CASSLAQGFQPQHF.